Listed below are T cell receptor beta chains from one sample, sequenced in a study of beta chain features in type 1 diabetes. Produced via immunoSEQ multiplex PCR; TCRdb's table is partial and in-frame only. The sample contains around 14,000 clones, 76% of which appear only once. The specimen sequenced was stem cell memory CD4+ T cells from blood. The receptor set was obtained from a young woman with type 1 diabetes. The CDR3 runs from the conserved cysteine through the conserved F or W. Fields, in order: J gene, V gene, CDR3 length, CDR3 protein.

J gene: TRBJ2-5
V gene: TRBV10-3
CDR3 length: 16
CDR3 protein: CAISPGLAGVQETQYF

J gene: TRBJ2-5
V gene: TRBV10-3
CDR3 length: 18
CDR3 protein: CAISESIAGTKLQETQYF

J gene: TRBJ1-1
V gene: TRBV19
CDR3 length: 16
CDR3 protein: CASSITNRVWNTEAFF

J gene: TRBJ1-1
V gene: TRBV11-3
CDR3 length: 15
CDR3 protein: CASSLEFTGVTEAFF

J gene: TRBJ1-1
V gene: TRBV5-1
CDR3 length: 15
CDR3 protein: CASSLEPGQNTEAFF

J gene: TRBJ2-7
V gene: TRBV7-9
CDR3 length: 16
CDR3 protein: CASSSILAGSSYEQYF

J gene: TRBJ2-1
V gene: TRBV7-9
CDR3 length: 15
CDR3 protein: CASSLGLAGYNEQFF

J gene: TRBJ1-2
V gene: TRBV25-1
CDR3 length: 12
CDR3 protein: CASTRDSYGYTF

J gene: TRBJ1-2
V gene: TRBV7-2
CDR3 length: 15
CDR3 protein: CASSGRGGPNYGYTF

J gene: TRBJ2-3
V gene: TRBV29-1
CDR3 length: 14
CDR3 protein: CSARRGGITDTQYF

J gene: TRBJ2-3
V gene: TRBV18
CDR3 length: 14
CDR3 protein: CASSPREGPDTQYF

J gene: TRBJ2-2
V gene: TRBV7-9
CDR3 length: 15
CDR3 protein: CASSFASGSAGELFF

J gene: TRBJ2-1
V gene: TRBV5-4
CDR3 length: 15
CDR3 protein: CASSPPGLDPNEQFF

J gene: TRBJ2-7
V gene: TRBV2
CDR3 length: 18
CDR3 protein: CASGSTAIAGAPGDEQYF

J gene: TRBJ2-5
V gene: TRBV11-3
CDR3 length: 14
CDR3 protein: CASSLDSRGETQYF

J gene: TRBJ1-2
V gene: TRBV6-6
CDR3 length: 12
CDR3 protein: CASSYESYGYTF

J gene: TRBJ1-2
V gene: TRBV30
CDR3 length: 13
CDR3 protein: CAWSVSLLYGYTF

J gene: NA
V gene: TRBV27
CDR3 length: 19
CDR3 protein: CASTKKGLAGGPGPYEQYF

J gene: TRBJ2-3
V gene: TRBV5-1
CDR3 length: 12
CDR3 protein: CASSQSTDTQYF

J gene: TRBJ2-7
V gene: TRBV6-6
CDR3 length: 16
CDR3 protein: CASSQPGLAGTYEQYF

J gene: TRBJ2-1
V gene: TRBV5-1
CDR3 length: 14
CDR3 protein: CASSSVTGNNEQFF

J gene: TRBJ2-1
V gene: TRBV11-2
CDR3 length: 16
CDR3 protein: CASSLLQASGRGEQFF

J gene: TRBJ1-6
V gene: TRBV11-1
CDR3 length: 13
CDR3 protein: CASRSTGGSPLHF